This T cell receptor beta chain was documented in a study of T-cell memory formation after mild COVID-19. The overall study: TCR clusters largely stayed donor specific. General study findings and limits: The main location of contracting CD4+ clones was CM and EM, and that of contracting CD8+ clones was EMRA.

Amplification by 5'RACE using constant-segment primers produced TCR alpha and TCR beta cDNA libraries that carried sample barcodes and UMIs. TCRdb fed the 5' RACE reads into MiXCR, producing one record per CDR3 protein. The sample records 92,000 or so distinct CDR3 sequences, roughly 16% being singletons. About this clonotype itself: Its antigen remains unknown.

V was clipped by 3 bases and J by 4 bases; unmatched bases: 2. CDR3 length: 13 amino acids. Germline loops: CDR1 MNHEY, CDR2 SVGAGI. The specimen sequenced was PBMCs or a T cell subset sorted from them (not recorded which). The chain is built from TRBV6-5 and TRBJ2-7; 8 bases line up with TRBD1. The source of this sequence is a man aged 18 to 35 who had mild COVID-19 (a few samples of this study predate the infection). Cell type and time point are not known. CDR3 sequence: CASSYDRGYEQYF. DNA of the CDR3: TGTGCCAGCAGTTATGACAGGGGTTACGAGCAGTACTTC.